Listed below are T cell receptor beta chains from one sample, sequenced in a study of human T cells and chemical hapten exposure. MiXCR, run by TCRdb on the RACE reads, gives a single entry per CDR3 protein. There are 300,000 to 450,000 distinct CDR3 sequences in the sample; around 5% occur only once, and around 2% lies in the top ten. This sample comprised whole blood, obtained in connection with sensitization to the hapten diphenylcyclopropenone (DPC). Source of these receptors: a woman between 45 and 60 years old with alopecia areata. Some clones in this sample may be carry-over from other donors' samples. Each CDR3 is given with its conserved first and last residue. A D gene is named only where the DNA matches it firmly. The size of a clone is reported for some rows only, either as once, few or many, or as a class for expanded clones.

j_call d_call v_call clone_size cdr3_aa cdr3_nt
TRBJ1-6 NA TRBV5-6 many CASSFGSLPLHF TGTGCCAGCAGCTTCGGGTCTTTACCCCTCCACTTT
TRBJ2-4 NA TRBV20-1 many CSASGIYKNIQYF TGCAGTGCTAGCGGGATTTACAAAAACATTCAGTACTTC
TRBJ2-6 NA TRBV20-1 few CSASEGSGANVLTF TGCAGTGCCTCCGAGGGGTCTGGGGCCAACGTCCTGACTTTC
TRBJ2-5 NA TRBV30 many CAWAQTETQYF TGTGCCTGGGCCCAAACGGAGACCCAGTACTTC
TRBJ2-7 TRBD1 TRBV29-1 NA CSVSWTGFAYEQYF TGCAGCGTTTCTTGGACAGGGTTCGCCTACGAGCAGTACTTC
TRBJ1-1 NA TRBV27 few CASSSIQGWDTEAFF TGTGCCAGCAGTTCCATACAGGGCTGGGACACTGAAGCTTTCTTT
TRBJ2-5 NA TRBV27 NA CASRGIGETQYF TGTGCCAGCAGAGGGATCGGGGAGACCCAGTACTTC
TRBJ2-2 NA TRBV6-5 many CASSYLQQYTGELFF TGTGCCAGCAGTTACCTCCAACAGTACACCGGGGAGCTGTTTTTT
TRBJ1-1 NA TRBV12-5 NA CASGLGISGNTEAFF TGTGCTAGTGGTTTGGGGATTTCAGGGAACACTGAAGCTTTCTTT
TRBJ1-5 NA TRBV27 many CASTNRGGFSNQPQHF TGTGCCAGCACCAATCGTGGGGGCTTCAGCAATCAGCCCCAGCATTTT
TRBJ1-5 NA TRBV4-1 many CASSQHLQVRNQPQHF TGCGCCAGCAGCCAACACCTACAGGTCCGCAATCAGCCCCAGCATTTT
TRBJ2-7 NA TRBV27 many CASSLNGWRPGLFDEQYF TGTGCCAGCAGTTTAAATGGTTGGCGGCCAGGACTGTTCGACGAGCAGTACTTC
TRBJ2-5 NA TRBV6-6 few CASTRRETQYF TGTGCCAGCACTAGGCGAGAGACCCAGTACTTC
TRBJ1-5 TRBD1 TRBV20-1 few CSAREDRASNQPQHF TGCAGTGCTAGAGAGGACAGGGCTAGCAATCAGCCCCAGCATTTT
TRBJ2-5 TRBD2 TRBV7-2 few CASSPTGEREVETQYF TGTGCCAGCAGCCCCACTGGGGAGCGGGAGGTGGAGACCCAGTACTTC
TRBJ2-4 TRBD1 TRBV20-1 NA CSASRRQGLAKNIQYF TGCAGTGCTAGCCGACGACAGGGGTTAGCCAAAAACATTCAGTACTTC
TRBJ2-2 NA TRBV20-1 NA CSAPFNPNTGELFF TGCAGTGCCCCCTTCAACCCGAACACCGGGGAGCTGTTTTTT
TRBJ2-5 TRBD2 TRBV5-1 many CASSLLAGGPQETQYF TGCGCCAGCAGCTTACTAGCGGGGGGTCCCCAAGAGACCCAGTACTTC
TRBJ2-5 NA TRBV11-2 few CASSPPRDLLSETQYF TGTGCCAGCAGTCCACCCCGGGACTTGCTCTCAGAGACCCAGTACTTC
TRBJ1-5 NA TRBV6-6 NA CASSYWGDSNQPQHF TGTGCCAGCAGTTATTGGGGGGACAGCAATCAGCCCCAGCATTTT
TRBJ2-7 NA TRBV25-1 NA CASSESGRAYEQYF TGTGCCAGCAGTGAATCGGGCAGGGCCTACGAGCAGTACTTC
TRBJ2-7 NA TRBV20-1 few CSARVTSTYEQYF TGCAGTGCTAGGGTGACTAGTACCTACGAGCAGTACTTC
TRBJ2-5 TRBD2 TRBV18 few CASSEGPAGGPETQYF TGTGCCAGCTCCGAAGGTCCAGCGGGAGGACCAGAGACCCAGTACTTC
TRBJ1-4 NA TRBV12-3/TRBV12-4 few CASTLRGGWEKLFF TGTGCCAGCACCCTTAGAGGGGGATGGGAAAAACTGTTTTTT
TRBJ2-7 TRBD1 TRBV28 few CASSLEKTGTTYEQYF TGTGCCAGCAGTCTAGAAAAGACAGGGACAACCTACGAGCAGTACTTC
TRBJ2-5 NA TRBV7-9 many CASSLASGRETQYF TGTGCCAGCAGCTTAGCATCAGGGCGCGAGACCCAGTACTTC
TRBJ1-1 NA TRBV6-5 many CASSLTGYSNTEAFF TGTGCCAGCAGTTTAACAGGGTATTCGAACACTGAAGCTTTCTTT
TRBJ2-5 NA TRBV7-2 NA CASHTALQETQYF TGTGCCAGCCACACAGCCCTACAAGAGACCCAGTACTTC
TRBJ1-1 TRBD1 TRBV5-1 many CASSPTTGKNTEAFF TGCGCCAGCAGCCCGACGACAGGGAAGAACACTGAAGCTTTCTTT
TRBJ2-5 NA TRBV6-5 many CASSYWTGSTETQYF TGTGCCAGCAGTTACTGGACGGGGAGCACAGAGACCCAGTACTTC
TRBJ2-2 NA TRBV6-5 NA CASSYSTMNTGELFF TGTGCCAGCAGTTACTCGACCATGAACACCGGGGAGCTGTTTTTT
TRBJ1-1 NA TRBV6-1 many CASKDGAGPGTEAFF TGTGCCAGCAAGGATGGGGCCGGCCCGGGCACTGAAGCTTTCTTT
TRBJ2-7 NA TRBV9 NA CASSHGGAGKEQYF TGTGCCAGCAGTCATGGGGGGGCTGGTAAAGAGCAGTACTTC
TRBJ2-7 NA TRBV7-7 many CASSARTADPYEQYF TGTGCCAGCAGCGCCCGGACAGCGGACCCCTACGAGCAGTACTTC
TRBJ2-5 NA TRBV7-3 many CASSLNGPRGETQYF TGTGCCAGCAGCTTAAACGGACCGAGGGGGGAGACCCAGTACTTC
TRBJ2-3 TRBD2 TRBV4-2 NA CASSQARTSGAADTQYF TGTGCCAGCAGCCAGGCCCGGACTAGCGGGGCCGCAGATACGCAGTATTTT
TRBJ1-2 NA TRBV6-2/TRBV6-3 few CASSQIGTPRYGYTF TGTGCCAGCAGCCAGATTGGGACACCTCGCTATGGCTACACCTTC
TRBJ2-1 NA TRBV6-1 many CASSVRVPLGNEQFF TGTGCCAGCAGTGTTAGGGTCCCCCTTGGGAATGAGCAGTTCTTC
TRBJ2-7 NA TRBV29-1 many CSVVAISGALGYEQYF TGCAGCGTTGTGGCAATATCAGGGGCGCTGGGGTACGAGCAGTACTTC
TRBJ1-4 NA TRBV7-8 few CASSAQNEKLFF TGTGCCAGCAGCGCACAAAATGAAAAACTGTTTTTT
TRBJ2-1 TRBD2 TRBV7-8 NA CASSFQTSSRRPSYNEQFF TGTGCCAGCAGCTTTCAGACTAGCAGTAGACGCCCATCCTACAATGAGCAGTTCTTC
TRBJ2-7 NA TRBV15 many CATSRDASDEQYF TGTGCCACCAGCAGAGATGCATCCGACGAGCAGTACTTC
TRBJ2-7 TRBD1 TRBV29-1 many CSVTGTGDREQYF TGCAGCGTAACCGGGACAGGGGATCGGGAGCAGTACTTC
TRBJ1-2 NA TRBV25-1 many CASSERRSTDYGYTF TGTGCCAGCAGTGAACGTCGGTCCACAGACTATGGCTACACCTTC
TRBJ2-1 NA TRBV7-9 few CASSLARGNYNEQFF TGTGCCAGCAGCTTAGCTAGGGGAAACTACAATGAGCAGTTCTTC